A single sample is the source of the 14 T cell receptor beta chains below, sequenced in a study of blood T cell repertoires in COVID-19 (dated by TCRdb to about 2020). Preparation of the library involved the immunoSEQ multiplex PCR assay. Sourced from immuneACCESS, this table was stored by TCRdb with only in-frame sequences that have V and J called. A share of the clones is absent; for the studies checked, an unresolved V gene accounts for under half, and the remainder has no known explanation. Recorded for this sample are 40,000 to 55,000 clones; around 79% of them occurred a single time. The ten largest clones add up to over 12% of the sample. The specimen sequenced was peripheral blood. These receptors were taken from a human donor in a cohort sampled during active COVID-19.

The chain carries TRBV29-1 and TRBJ2-1, with 7 bases matching TRBD2. The germline V gene has CDR1 SQVTM and CDR2 ANQGSEA. CDR3 length: 12 residues. J was trimmed by 9 bases and V by 4 bases; bases with no gene match: 6. This CDR3 reads CSVVAGRGEQFF. CDR3 DNA sequence: TGCAGCGTTGTAGCGGGTCGGGGTGAGCAGTTCTTC.

The V gene is TRBV6-5, the J gene TRBJ1-2; 9 bases map to TRBD1. Losses at the gene ends were 5 bases for V and 8 bases for J; bases not matched to a gene: 9. The CDR3 runs 14 residues. Germline CDR1 is MNHEY and CDR2 is SVGAGI. This CDR3 is CASSPTGTGPGYTF. CDR3 in DNA: TGTGCCAGCAGTCCGACCGGGACAGGGCCCGGCTACACCTTC.

CDR3 nucleotide sequence: TGTGCCAGTAGTCGCTACTTTTTGCGGGAGGTCTACAATGAGCAGTTCTTC. As protein: CASSRYFLREVYNEQFF. This chain connects TRBV19 to TRBJ2-1; 8 bases match TRBD2. Per germline, CDR1 LNHDA and CDR2 SQIVND (reference sequence). The J segment lost 3 bases and the V segment lost 5 bases, leaving 12 bases of the junction unmatched. This CDR3 has 17 amino acids.

This clone was detected only once. V and J are TRBV18 and TRBJ1-2, with no clear D. Trimming left V 0 bases short and J 7 bases short, with 12 bases between. The CDR3 consists of 14 residues. In germline, CDR1 is KGHSH, CDR2 LQKENI. The CDR3 coding sequence is TGTGCCAGCTCACCACCACTGGCAGCAGGTGGCTACACCTTC. Amino acid sequence: CASSPPLAAGGYTF. The full variable domain, in which reference TRBV18 and TRBJ1-2 provide the parts outside the CDR3, is NAGVMQNPRHLVRRRGQEARLRCSPMKGHSHVYWYRQLPEEGLKFMVYLQKENIIDESGMPKERFSAEFPKEGPSILRIQQVVRGDSAAYFCASSPPLAAGGYTFGSGTRLTVV.

V gene TRBV19 combines with J gene TRBJ1-5; 9 nucleotides align to TRBD1. The length of the CDR3 is 15 residues. The junction had 10 bases not matched to a gene; V was cut back by 7 bases and J by 6 bases. Per germline, CDR1 LNHDA and CDR2 SQIVND (reference sequence). The CDR3 DNA is TGTGCCAGTATCCCGGGACAGGGTGAAAGTCAGCCCCAGCATTTT. It specifies CASIPGQGESQPQHF.

The rearrangement uses TRBV6-2 or TRBV6-3 and TRBJ1-1, with D perhaps TRBD1 (5 bases). Germline V gene sequence: CDR1 MNHEY, CDR2 SVGEGT. Trimming took 2 bases from V and 1 from J, leaving 8 bases between them. The CDR3 is made up of 14 amino acids. In nucleotides, the CDR3 is TGTGCCAGCAGTTACGGAGGGGAGAACACTGAAGCTTTCTTT. Protein sequence: CASSYGGENTEAFF.

The V call is TRBV7-9, the J call TRBJ1-6, with unresolved D. Germline V gives CDR1 SEHNR, CDR2 FQNEAQ (reference sequence). The CDR3 extends over 12 amino acids. V gave up 2 bases and J gave up 7 bases, with 3 bases separating them. Here the CDR3 reads CASSLSNSPLHF. The CDR3 DNA reads as TGTGCCAGCAGCTTATCAAATTCACCCCTCCACTTT.

CDR3 protein: CASSDPGLYSSTDTQYF. CDR3 DNA: TGTGCCAGCAGCGACCCGGGACTCTACTCTAGCACAGATACGCAGTATTTT. This chain uses TRBV2 with TRBJ2-3, with D tentatively TRBD2 (6 bases). The CDR3 consists of 17 residues. CDR1 and CDR2 from the germline V gene are SNHLY and FYNNEI. Trimming pared 6 bases from V and 0 bases from J, leaving 19 bases between. Together with reference TRBV2 and TRBJ2-3, the CDR3 gives the full variable domain: EPEVTQTPSHQVTQMGQEVILRCVPISNHLYFYWYRQILGQKVEFLVSFYNNEISEKSEIFDDQFSVERPDGSNFTLKIRSTKLEDSAMYFCASSDPGLYSSTDTQYFGPGTRLTVL.

The gene calls are TRBV10-2 and TRBJ2-5; 8 nucleotides align to TRBD1. The junction had 10 bases not matched to a gene; V was cut back by 6 bases and J by 4 bases. The germline V gene encodes CDR1 WSHSY and CDR2 SAAADI. The CDR3 is 15 residues long. This chain's CDR3 is CASSRRQGPGETQYF. For the CDR3, the DNA is TGCGCCAGCAGCCGGAGACAGGGGCCGGGAGAGACCCAGTACTTC.

The genes are TRBV5-1 and TRBJ1-1; D is ambiguous. The CDR3 spans 17 residues. Looked up from germline, CDR1 is SGHRS and CDR2 is YFSETQ. The V end lost 2 bases, the J end lost 1 base, and 18 bases lay between the germline ends. CDR3 region: CASSFRPNSPQNTEAFF. In DNA, the CDR3 is TGCGCCAGCAGCTTCCGCCCCAACAGCCCTCAGAACACTGAAGCTTTCTTT.

This chain connects TRBV11-2 to TRBJ2-2; D may be TRBD2 (5 bases). This CDR3 is 15 amino acids long. V was cut by 1 base and J by 2 bases, with 8 bases left in between. Per germline, CDR1 SGHAT and CDR2 FQNNGV. The CDR3: CASSLGRANTGELFF. For the CDR3, the DNA is TGTGCCAGCAGCTTAGGGCGGGCCAACACCGGGGAGCTGTTTTTT.

The V gene is TRBV23-1, the J gene TRBJ2-1; 14 nucleotides align to TRBD2. TRBV23-1 is an open reading frame whose function is uncertain. V lost 7 bases and J lost 8; bases outside the gene matches: 13. The CDR3 loop spans 17 amino acids. The CDR3 protein is CASTPGLAGEKGDEQFF. The CDR3 region has the DNA TGCGCCAGCACCCCGGGACTAGCGGGAGAAAAAGGAGATGAGCAGTTCTTC.

CDR3 DNA: TGTGCCAGCAGCTTCATGGACAGGGACACACCCCTCCACTTT. Its translation: CASSFMDRDTPLHF. The chain combines TRBV5-5 with TRBJ1-6; 8 nucleotides match TRBD1. CDR3 length equals 14 residues. The V gene end was trimmed by 2 bases and the J gene end by 11 bases; junction bases not matched to a gene: 6. Germline assignment: CDR1 SGHKS and CDR2 YYEKEE (reference sequence).

This sequence joins TRBV15 and TRBJ1-5; D gene unclear. The germline V and J ends were trimmed by 0 bases and 5 bases, with 14 bases remaining between them. The CDR3 runs 16 residues. Per germline, CDR1 LNHNV and CDR2 YYDKDF (reference sequence). The CDR3 DNA reads TGTGCCACCAGCAGAGAATCTGTCAGTTTTTATCAGCCCCAGCATTTT. Amino acids: CATSRESVSFYQPQHF.